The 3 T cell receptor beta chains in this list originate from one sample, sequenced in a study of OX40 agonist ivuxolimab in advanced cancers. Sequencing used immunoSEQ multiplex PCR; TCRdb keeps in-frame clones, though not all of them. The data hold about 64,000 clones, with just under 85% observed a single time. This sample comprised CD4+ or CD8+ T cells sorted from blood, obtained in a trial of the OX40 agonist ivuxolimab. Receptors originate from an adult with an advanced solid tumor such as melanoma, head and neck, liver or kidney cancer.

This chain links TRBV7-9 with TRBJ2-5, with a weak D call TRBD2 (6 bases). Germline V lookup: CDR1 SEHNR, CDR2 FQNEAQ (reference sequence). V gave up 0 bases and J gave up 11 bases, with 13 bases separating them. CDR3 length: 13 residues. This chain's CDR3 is CASSLALPGEQYF. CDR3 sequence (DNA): TGTGCCAGCAGCTTAGCGTTACCGGGGGAGCAGTACTTC.

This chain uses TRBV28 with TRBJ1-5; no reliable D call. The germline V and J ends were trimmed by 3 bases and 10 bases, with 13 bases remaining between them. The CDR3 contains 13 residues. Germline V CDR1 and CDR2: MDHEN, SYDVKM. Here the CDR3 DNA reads TGTGCCAGCAGTTTTGTGGCCGGGGAACCCCAGCATTTT. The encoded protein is CASSFVAGEPQHF.

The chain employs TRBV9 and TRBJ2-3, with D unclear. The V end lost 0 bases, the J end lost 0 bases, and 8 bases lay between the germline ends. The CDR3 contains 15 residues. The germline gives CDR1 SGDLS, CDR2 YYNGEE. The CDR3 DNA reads TGTGCCAGCAGCGTAGAGGGATCCAGCACAGATACGCAGTATTTT. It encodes CASSVEGSSTDTQYF.